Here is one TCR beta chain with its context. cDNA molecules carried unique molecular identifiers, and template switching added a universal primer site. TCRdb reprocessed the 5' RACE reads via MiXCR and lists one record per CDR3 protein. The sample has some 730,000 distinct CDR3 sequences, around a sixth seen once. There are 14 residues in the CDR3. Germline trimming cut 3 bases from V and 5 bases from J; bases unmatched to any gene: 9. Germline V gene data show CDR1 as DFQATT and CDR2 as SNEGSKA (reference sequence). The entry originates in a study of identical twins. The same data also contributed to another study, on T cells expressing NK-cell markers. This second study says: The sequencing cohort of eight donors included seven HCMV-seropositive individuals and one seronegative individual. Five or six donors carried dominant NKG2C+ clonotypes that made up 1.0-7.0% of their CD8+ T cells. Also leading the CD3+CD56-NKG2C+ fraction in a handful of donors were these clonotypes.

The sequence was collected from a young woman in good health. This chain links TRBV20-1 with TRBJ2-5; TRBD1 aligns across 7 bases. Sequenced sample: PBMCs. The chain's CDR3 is CSARTGHFGETQYF. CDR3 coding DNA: TGCAGTGCTAGGACAGGGCACTTCGGGGAGACCCAGTACTTC.